This T cell receptor (beta chain) was identified in a study of CD8 T cells in ankylosing spondylitis. In its sample, this clonotype was seen many times. TCRdb fed the 5' RACE reads into MiXCR, producing one record per CDR3 protein. The sample gives roughly 69,000 distinct CDR3 sequences, over 4% of which show up once; approximately 2.1% is in the top ten. This CDR3 spans 17 amino acids. The V and J ends lost 6 bases and 4 bases respectively, with 21 bases between them. Per germline, CDR1 MGHDK and CDR2 SYGVNS. The TCR sequence derives from a male donor with ankylosing spondylitis or in good health (not recorded which). This chain links TRBV25-1 with TRBJ1-4; maybe TRBD1 (5 bases). The material sequenced was blood, either unsorted or a sorted T cell fraction (not recorded which). CDR3 amino acids: CASRPTTGQSYNEKLFF. CDR3 in DNA: TGTGCCAGCAGACCCACCACGGGGCAGTCATATAATGAAAAACTGTTTTTT.